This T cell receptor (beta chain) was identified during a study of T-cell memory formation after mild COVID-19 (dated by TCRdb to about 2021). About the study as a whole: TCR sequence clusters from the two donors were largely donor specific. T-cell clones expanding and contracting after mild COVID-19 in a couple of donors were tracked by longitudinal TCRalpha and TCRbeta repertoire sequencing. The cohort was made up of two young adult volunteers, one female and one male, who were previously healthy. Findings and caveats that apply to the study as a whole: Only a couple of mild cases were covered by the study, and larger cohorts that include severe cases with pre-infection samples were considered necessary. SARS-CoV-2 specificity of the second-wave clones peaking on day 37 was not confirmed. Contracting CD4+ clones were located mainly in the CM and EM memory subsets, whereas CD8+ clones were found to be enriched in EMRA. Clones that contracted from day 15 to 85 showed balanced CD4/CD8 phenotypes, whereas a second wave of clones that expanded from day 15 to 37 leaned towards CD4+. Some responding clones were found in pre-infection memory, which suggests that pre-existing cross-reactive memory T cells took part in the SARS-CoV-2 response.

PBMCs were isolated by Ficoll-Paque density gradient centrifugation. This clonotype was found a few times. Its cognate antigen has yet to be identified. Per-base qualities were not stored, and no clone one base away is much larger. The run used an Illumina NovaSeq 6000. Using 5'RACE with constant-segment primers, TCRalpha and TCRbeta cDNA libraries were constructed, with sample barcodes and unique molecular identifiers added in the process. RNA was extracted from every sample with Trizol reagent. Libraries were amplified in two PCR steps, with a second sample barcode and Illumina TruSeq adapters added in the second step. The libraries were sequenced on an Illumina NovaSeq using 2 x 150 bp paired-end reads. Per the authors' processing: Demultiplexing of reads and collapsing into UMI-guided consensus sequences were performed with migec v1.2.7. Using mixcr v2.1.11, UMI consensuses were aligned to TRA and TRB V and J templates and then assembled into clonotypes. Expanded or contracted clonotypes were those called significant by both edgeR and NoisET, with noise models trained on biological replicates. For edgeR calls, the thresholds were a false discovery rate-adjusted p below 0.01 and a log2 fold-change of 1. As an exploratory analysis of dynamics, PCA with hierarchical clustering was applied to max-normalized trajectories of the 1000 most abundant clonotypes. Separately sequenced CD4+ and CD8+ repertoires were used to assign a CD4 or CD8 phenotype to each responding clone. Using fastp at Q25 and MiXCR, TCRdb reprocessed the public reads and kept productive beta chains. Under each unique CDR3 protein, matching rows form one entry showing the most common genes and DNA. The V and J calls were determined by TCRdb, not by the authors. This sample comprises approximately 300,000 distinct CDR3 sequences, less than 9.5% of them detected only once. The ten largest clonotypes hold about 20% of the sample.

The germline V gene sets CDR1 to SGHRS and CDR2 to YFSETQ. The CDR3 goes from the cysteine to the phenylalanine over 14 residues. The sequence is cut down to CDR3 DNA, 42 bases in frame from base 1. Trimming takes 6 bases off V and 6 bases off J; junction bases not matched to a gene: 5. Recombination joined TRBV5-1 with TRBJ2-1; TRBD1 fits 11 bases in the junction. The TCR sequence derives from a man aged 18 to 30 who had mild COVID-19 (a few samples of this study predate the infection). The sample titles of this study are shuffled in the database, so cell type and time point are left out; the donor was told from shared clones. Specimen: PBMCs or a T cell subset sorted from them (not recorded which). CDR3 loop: CASIIGTGGNEQFF. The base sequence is TGCGCCAGCATAATCGGGACAGGGGGCAATGAGCAGTTCTTC.